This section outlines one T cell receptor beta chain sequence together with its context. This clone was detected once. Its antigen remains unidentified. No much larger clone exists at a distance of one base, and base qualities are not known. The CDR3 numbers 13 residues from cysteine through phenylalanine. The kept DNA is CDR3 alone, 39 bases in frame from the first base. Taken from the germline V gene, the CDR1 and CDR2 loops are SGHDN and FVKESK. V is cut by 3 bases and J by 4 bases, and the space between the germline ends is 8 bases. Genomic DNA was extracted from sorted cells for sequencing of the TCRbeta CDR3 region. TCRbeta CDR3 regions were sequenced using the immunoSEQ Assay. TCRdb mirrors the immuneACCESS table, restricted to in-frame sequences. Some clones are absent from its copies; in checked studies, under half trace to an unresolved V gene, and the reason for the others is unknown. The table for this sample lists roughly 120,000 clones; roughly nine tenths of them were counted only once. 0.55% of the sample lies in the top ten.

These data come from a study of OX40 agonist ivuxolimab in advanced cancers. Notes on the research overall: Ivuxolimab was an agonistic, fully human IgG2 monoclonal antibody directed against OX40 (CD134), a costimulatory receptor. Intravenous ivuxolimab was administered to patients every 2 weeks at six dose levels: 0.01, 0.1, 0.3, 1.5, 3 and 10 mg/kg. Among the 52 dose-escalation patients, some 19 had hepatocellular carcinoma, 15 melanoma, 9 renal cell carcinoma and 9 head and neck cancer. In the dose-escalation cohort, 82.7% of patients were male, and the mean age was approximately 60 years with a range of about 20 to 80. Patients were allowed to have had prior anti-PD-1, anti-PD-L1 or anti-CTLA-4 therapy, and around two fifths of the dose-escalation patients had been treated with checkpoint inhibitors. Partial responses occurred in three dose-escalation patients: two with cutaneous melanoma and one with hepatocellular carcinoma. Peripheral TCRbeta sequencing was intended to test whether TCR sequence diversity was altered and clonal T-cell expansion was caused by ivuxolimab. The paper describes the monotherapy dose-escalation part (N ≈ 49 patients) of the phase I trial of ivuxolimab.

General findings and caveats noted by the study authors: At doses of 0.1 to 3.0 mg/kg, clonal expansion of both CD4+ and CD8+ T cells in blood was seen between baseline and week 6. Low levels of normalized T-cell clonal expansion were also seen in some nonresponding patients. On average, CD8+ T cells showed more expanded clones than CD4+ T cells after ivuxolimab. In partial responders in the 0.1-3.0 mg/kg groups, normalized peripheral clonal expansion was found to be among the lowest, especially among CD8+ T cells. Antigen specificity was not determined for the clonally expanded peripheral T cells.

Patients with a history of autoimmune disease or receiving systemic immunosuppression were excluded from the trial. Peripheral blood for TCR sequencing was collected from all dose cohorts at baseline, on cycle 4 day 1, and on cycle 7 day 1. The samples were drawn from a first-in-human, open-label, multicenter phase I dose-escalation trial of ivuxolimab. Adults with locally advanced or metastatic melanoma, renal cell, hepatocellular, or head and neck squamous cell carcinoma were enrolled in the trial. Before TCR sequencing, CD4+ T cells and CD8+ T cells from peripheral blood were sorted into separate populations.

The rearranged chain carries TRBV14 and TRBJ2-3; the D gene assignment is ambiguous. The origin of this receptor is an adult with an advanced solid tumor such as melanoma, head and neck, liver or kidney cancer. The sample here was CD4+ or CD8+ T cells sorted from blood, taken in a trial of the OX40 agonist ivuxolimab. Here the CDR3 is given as CASSQGFPDTQYF. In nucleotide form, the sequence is TGTGCCAGCAGCCAGGGTTTCCCAGATACGCAGTATTTT.